This TCR beta chain was recorded in a study of blood T cell repertoires in COVID-19. Study-level information: Samples of COVID-19 (acute and convalescent) were obtained from the United States, Italy and Spain.

This CDR3 region has 13 residues. The germline V and J ends were trimmed by 1 base and 8 bases, with 12 bases remaining between them. Per the germline V gene, CDR1 is SGHRS and CDR2 is YFSETQ. Clones were sequenced by immunoSEQ multiplex PCR, and TCRdb holds only the in-frame ones, with some missing. Of about 84,000 clones detected, over 65% appear once; the ten largest clones hold 5% to 6%. This clone appeared a few times. The receptor's source is a man aged 50 or older with active or convalescent COVID-19. This rearrangement joins TRBV5-1 to TRBJ1-1; D is uncertain. The sequencing sample was made of peripheral blood. DNA for the CDR3: TGCGCCAGCAGCTTGACCTTAATGCGGGAAGCTTTCTTT. Translation gives CASSLTLMREAFF.